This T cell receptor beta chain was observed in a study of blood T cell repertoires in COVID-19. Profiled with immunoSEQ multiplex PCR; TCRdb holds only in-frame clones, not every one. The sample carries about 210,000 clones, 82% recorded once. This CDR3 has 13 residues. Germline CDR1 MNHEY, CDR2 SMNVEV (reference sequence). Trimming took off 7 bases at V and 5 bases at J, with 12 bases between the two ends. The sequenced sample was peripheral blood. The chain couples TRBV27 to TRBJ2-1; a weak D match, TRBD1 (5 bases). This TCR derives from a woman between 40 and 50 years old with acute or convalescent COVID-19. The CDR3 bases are TGTGCCAGCACAGGGTCAGATAACAATGAGCAGTTCTTC. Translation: CASTGSDNNEQFF.